The entry below describes one T cell receptor (beta chain). This table comes from immunoSEQ multiplex PCR, and its TCRdb copy is limited to in-frame clones, with some not included. The sample holds approximately 100,000 clones, about 84% seen once. The data stem from a study of blood T cell repertoires in COVID-19. Trimming removed 5 bases from V and 2 bases from J, with 13 bases in between. This CDR3 region has 15 residues. Per germline, CDR1 MNHEY and CDR2 SVGAGI. This clonotype originated in a woman older than 75 with acute or convalescent COVID-19. Sequencing was done on a sample of peripheral blood. The V gene is TRBV6-5, the J gene TRBJ1-3, with TRBD1 as a possible D gene (6 bases). The CDR3 nucleotides are TGTGCCAGCAGTCAATGGACAGCTCCTGGAAACACCATATATTTT. Translation: CASSQWTAPGNTIYF.